This T cell receptor (beta chain) is drawn from a study of T cells in Graves' hyperthyroidism and ophthalmopathy. Amplified TCR beta CDR3 regions came from RNA transcripts. TCR CDR3 regions were first amplified by RT-PCR with HTBI primers. TCRdb ran MiXCR on the multiplex PCR reads and lists one entry per CDR3 protein. The sample includes roughly 710,000 distinct CDR3 sequences, just over 35% of them seen just once. Germline values: CDR1 SGHTA, CDR2 FQGTGA. V shed 4 bases and J shed 0 bases, with 9 bases lying between them. The CDR3 is 14 amino acids. This receptor was obtained from a woman aged 40-49 years with Graves' hyperthyroidism. This chain uses TRBV7-3 with TRBJ1-2; D is ambiguous. Sequencing input: blood. The CDR3 DNA follows: TGTGCCAGCAGCTCCCCAGATTCTAACTATGGCTACACCTTC. Amino acid sequence: CASSSPDSNYGYTF.